Shown below are 27 T cell receptor beta chains from a single sample sequenced in a study of human T cells and chemical hapten exposure. MiXCR, applied by TCRdb to the RACE reads, yields one record per CDR3 protein. Seen here are some 110,000 distinct CDR3 sequences, around 35% observed once, and the top ten hold about 2.9%. Time point here: patch test 3, about 24 weeks after DPC sensitization. Treatment defined: therapeutic diphenylcyclopropenone sensitization with weekly scalp DPC. The sequenced sample was whole blood, obtained in connection with sensitization to the hapten diphenylcyclopropenone (DPC). These receptors all stem from a man in his forties or fifties with alopecia areata. Some clones in this sample may be carry-over from other donors' samples.

The chain uses TRBV6-5 and TRBJ2-1; the D gene could be TRBD1 or TRBD2 (5 bases each). V was pared by 6 bases and J by 4 bases, with 19 bases between. The length of the CDR3 is 16 residues. Per germline, CDR1 MNHEY and CDR2 SVGAGI. Written as DNA, the CDR3 is TGTGCCAGCAGCCGGGACCGCTATTACGAATACAATGAGCAGTTCTTC. Its translation is CASSRDRYYEYNEQFF.

There are a few counts of this clonotype. The chain uses TRBV4-3 and TRBJ2-3; either TRBD1 or TRBD2 may fit D (5 bases each). The CDR3 is 16 amino acids. The V gene's germline CDR1 is LGHNA and CDR2 YSLEER. V dropped 4 bases and J dropped 9 bases, with 23 bases sitting between them. The CDR3 DNA is TGCGCCAGCAGCCGGGAGCGAACGCTCCGAGAGGGGACGCAGTATTTT. This gives the protein CASSRERTLREGTQYF.

This clonotype was seen a few times. The rearrangement joins TRBV15 to TRBJ2-3; D is undetermined. The CDR3 has 12 amino acids. The V and J ends lost 0 bases and 5 bases respectively, with 3 bases between them. The germline V gene has CDR1 LNHNV and CDR2 YYDKDF (reference sequence). The CDR3 nucleotides read TGTGCCACCAGCAGAGATCGAGATACGCAGTATTTT. This gives the protein CATSRDRDTQYF.

The rearrangement links TRBV3-1 to TRBJ2-5; D gene unclear. Trimming removed 0 bases at V and 3 bases at J, with 8 bases between. The CDR3 covers 14 residues. The V gene's germline CDR1 is LGHDT and CDR2 YNNKEL (reference sequence). CDR3 sequence (DNA): TGTGCCAGCAGCCAAGACTACCCAGAAGAGACCCAGTACTTC. It encodes CASSQDYPEETQYF.

This clonotype turned up a few times. V is TRBV27 and J is TRBJ2-4; 9 bases map to TRBD1. V lost 4 bases to trimming and J lost 0 bases; unmatched junction nucleotides: 4. Germline V gives CDR1 MNHEY, CDR2 SMNVEV (reference sequence). The CDR3 extends over 16 amino acids. CDR3 loop: CASSWDRVVAKNIQYF. The CDR3 DNA is TGTGCCAGCAGTTGGGACAGGGTTGTAGCCAAAAACATTCAGTACTTC.

The chain employs TRBV6-2 or TRBV6-3 and TRBJ2-7; 10 bases are shared with TRBD2. Germline values: CDR1 MNHEY, CDR2 SVGEGT. The CDR3 runs to 17 residues. V was pared by 2 bases and J by 1 base, with 8 bases of the junction left unmatched. The CDR3 loop is CASSYPSSGRLSYEQYF. The CDR3 DNA follows: TGTGCCAGCAGTTACCCATCTAGCGGGAGATTATCCTACGAGCAGTACTTC.

The rearrangement links TRBV4-3 to TRBJ1-1; 9 bases agree with TRBD1. This CDR3 has 16 amino acids. Losses at the gene ends were 0 bases for V and 4 bases for J; bases not matched to a gene: 6. CDR1 and CDR2 (germline): LGHNA, YSLEER. The CDR3 coding sequence is TGCGCCAGCAGCCAAGATCCACAGGGGGCGATCACTGAAGCTTTCTTT. Protein product: CASSQDPQGAITEAFF.

This clonotype showed up just a few times. The gene calls are TRBV15 and TRBJ1-1; weak D call: TRBD1 (6 bases). Between the trimmed V and J ends, which lost 9 bases and 0 bases, there was a span of 11 bases. From germline, CDR1 is LNHNV and CDR2 YYDKDF (reference sequence). This CDR3 has 13 residues. DNA for the CDR3: TGTGCCACGGGGAGGGGGATGAACACTGAAGCTTTCTTT. This translates into CATGRGMNTEAFF. The full variable domain, completed using reference TRBV15 and TRBJ1-1, is DAMVIQNPRYQVTQFGKPVTLSCSQTLNHNVMYWYQQKSSQAPKLLFHYYDKDFNNEADTPDNFQSRRPNTSFCFLDIRSPGLGDTAMYLCATGRGMNTEAFFGQGTRLTVV.

Only a few counts were recorded for this clonotype. One junction end disagrees with the germline gene, perhaps due to a read error. The chain is built from TRBV12-3 or TRBV12-4 and TRBJ2-1; TRBD2 might be the D (5 bases). CDR3 length: 16 amino acids. This CDR3 reads CVSSLQRPGGYNEQFF. For the CDR3, the DNA is TGTGTCAGCAGTTTACAACGGCCCGGAGGCTACAATGAGCAGTTCTTC.

The chain links TRBV7-2 to TRBJ2-1, with 14 bases matching TRBD2. Trimming at V came to 5 bases and at J to 8 bases, leaving 8 bases not matched to a gene. The germline V gene encodes CDR1 SGHTA and CDR2 FQGNSA. The CDR3 is 16 amino acids. CDR3 region: CASSAGTSGSRDEQFF. In DNA, the CDR3 is TGTGCCAGCAGCGCCGGGACTAGCGGGAGTAGGGATGAGCAGTTCTTC.

This chain joins TRBV28 and TRBJ2-1, with 14 bases that match TRBD2. Trimming took 3 bases from V and 2 from J; bases not matched to a gene: 6. The CDR3 covers 18 residues. CDR1 MDHEN and CDR2 SYDVKM come from the germline V gene. CDR3 amino acids: CASSLRLAGGPTYNEQFF. The CDR3 region has the DNA TGTGCCAGCAGTTTGAGACTAGCGGGAGGGCCGACCTACAATGAGCAGTTCTTC.

This clonotype was observed a handful of times. The chain carries TRBV20-1 and TRBJ2-3; TRBD2 matches at 8 bases. This CDR3 is built from 16 residues. The V and J ends lost 0 bases and 4 bases, in that order; junction bases with no gene match: 9. Germline-derived CDR1 and CDR2 are DFQATT and SNEGSKA (reference sequence). The CDR3 DNA is TGCAGTGCTAGAGATCATACGGGAGGGCCCCCAGATACGCAGTATTTT. Translation: CSARDHTGGPPDTQYF.

The chain is built from TRBV4-3 and TRBJ2-3, with TRBD2 matching 7 bases. V lost 0 bases, J lost 8 bases, and 20 bases stayed unmatched. Germline-derived CDR1 and CDR2 are LGHNA and YSLEER. There are 19 residues in the CDR3. The DNA for the CDR3 is TGCGCCAGCAGCCAAGATCTAGGTGGGACTACAAGTCGCACGGCTACGCAGTATTTT. Translating it yields CASSQDLGGTTSRTATQYF.

CDR3 DNA sequence: TGCGCCAGCAGCGGAGGGGGAGCGAGCACAGATACGCAGTATTTT. Encoded protein: CASSGGGASTDTQYF. This sequence joins TRBV5-1 and TRBJ2-3, with D possibly being TRBD1 or TRBD2 (6 bases each). The ends were cut back, 4 bases at V and 0 bases at J, with 12 bases in the middle. Germline V gives CDR1 SGHRS, CDR2 YFSETQ. The CDR3 runs to 15 residues.

This chain connects TRBV20-1 to TRBJ2-1; the D gene is possibly TRBD1 (6 bases). CDR1 and CDR2 from the germline V gene are DFQATT and SNEGSKA (reference sequence). The CDR3 contains 14 residues. V shed 4 bases and J shed 5 bases, with 15 bases lying between them. The CDR3 bases are TGCAGTGCTATTTCGACAGGACAGCACAATGAGCAGTTCTTC. This translates into CSAISTGQHNEQFF.

This clonotype was recorded many times. V is TRBV6-2 or TRBV6-3 and J is TRBJ2-1, with 7 bases aligning to TRBD2. With 6 bases clipped from V and 2 bases from J, the junction kept 4 bases outside the gene matches. Germline V lookup: CDR1 MNHEY, CDR2 SVGEGT. This CDR3 contains 14 residues. The CDR3 protein is CASRPGGTYNEQFF. For the CDR3, the DNA is TGTGCCAGCAGACCGGGAGGTACCTACAATGAGCAGTTCTTC.

This clonotype was counted between two and nine times. V and J are TRBV7-2 and TRBJ2-3; the D is unclear. The CDR3 has 15 amino acids. Germline CDR1 reads SGHTA; CDR2 reads FQGNSA. Trimming shortened V by 5 bases and J by 2 bases, and 14 bases separated the two germline ends. The CDR3 here is CASSPGRVNTDTQYF. As DNA, the CDR3 is TGTGCCAGCAGCCCAGGCCGGGTCAACACAGATACGCAGTATTTT.

The V gene is TRBV5-4, the J gene TRBJ2-1; the match to TRBD1 covers 7 bases. This CDR3 spans 14 amino acids. Germline loops: CDR1 SGHNT, CDR2 YYREEE (reference sequence). Losses at the gene ends were 6 bases for V and 1 base for J; bases not matched to a gene: 4. The CDR3: CASTRQGSYNEQFF. DNA for the CDR3: TGTGCCAGCACCCGACAGGGATCCTACAATGAGCAGTTCTTC.

This chain joins TRBV27 and TRBJ2-3; D gene ambiguous. V lost 2 bases and J 1 base, leaving 4 bases between the germline ends. This CDR3 has 13 amino acids. Germline V gene data show CDR1 as MNHEY and CDR2 as SMNVEV (reference sequence). In nucleotides, the CDR3 is TGTGCCAGCAGTTTAAAACGCACAGATACGCAGTATTTT. It is translated as CASSLKRTDTQYF.

The chain employs TRBV19 and TRBJ2-6, with 8 bases aligning to TRBD2. CDR1 LNHDA and CDR2 SQIVND come from the germline V gene (reference sequence). This CDR3 is 18 amino acids long. The trim removed 2 bases at V and 2 bases at J, leaving 8 bases unmatched. DNA for the CDR3: TGTGCCAGTAGTATACGGCCGGGAGGGCCAACTGGGGCCAACGTCCTGACTTTC. The encoded protein is CASSIRPGGPTGANVLTF.

This clonotype has only a few counts. This sequence joins TRBV10-3 and TRBJ1-2; tentative D call: TRBD1 (5 bases). The CDR3 has 15 amino acids. CDR1 is ENHRY and CDR2 is SYGVKD in the germline V gene. The V end lost 3 bases, the J end lost 8 bases, and 19 bases lay between the germline ends. CDR3: CAISEQRTGGKGYTF. The DNA for the CDR3 is TGTGCCATCAGTGAACAGCGTACGGGGGGGAAGGGCTACACCTTC.

The chain uses TRBV9 and TRBJ2-3; perhaps TRBD2 as D (6 bases). CDR3 length: 15 amino acids. The germline gives CDR1 SGDLS, CDR2 YYNGEE. V shed 2 bases and J shed 3 bases, with 13 bases lying between them. The CDR3 spells CASSVRGTPTDTQYF. Written as DNA, the CDR3 is TGTGCCAGCAGCGTTCGGGGGACCCCAACAGATACGCAGTATTTT.

This clonotype was seen a few times. The chain couples TRBV18 to TRBJ2-3, with 7 positions matching TRBD2. Losses at the gene ends were 6 bases for V and 3 bases for J; bases not matched to a gene: 15. In germline, CDR1 is KGHSH, CDR2 LQKENI. CDR3 length: 17 amino acids. The CDR3 here is CASSQVRAERGTDTQYF. CDR3 sequence (DNA): TGTGCCAGCTCCCAAGTGCGAGCGGAGCGGGGTACAGATACGCAGTATTTT.

This chain links TRBV20-1 with TRBJ2-5; possibly TRBD1 for D (5 bases). The germline V gene has CDR1 DFQATT and CDR2 SNEGSKA (reference sequence). Deletions cut 7 bases from V and 4 bases from J, with 13 bases between. The CDR3 contains 12 residues. This chain's CDR3 is CSVKGPRETQYF. The DNA for the CDR3 is TGCAGTGTAAAGGGGCCGAGAGAGACCCAGTACTTC.

This chain links TRBV7-2 with TRBJ2-7; D remains ambiguous. The CDR3 is made up of 16 amino acids. V lost 6 bases, J lost 7 bases, and 25 bases lay in between. Germline CDR1 reads SGHTA; CDR2 reads FQGNSA. CDR3 residues: CASSPEDWYIPGEQYF. In DNA form, the CDR3 reads TGTGCCAGCAGTCCTGAAGACTGGTACATCCCCGGGGAGCAGTACTTC.

The V call is TRBV2, the J call TRBJ2-1, with D unresolved. Trimming removed 7 bases from V and 8 bases from J, with 0 bases in between. The germline V gene encodes CDR1 SNHLY and CDR2 FYNNEI. This CDR3 has 8 residues. CDR3 sequence reads: CASNEQFF. In DNA form, the CDR3 reads TGTGCCAGCAATGAGCAGTTCTTC.

This clonotype was detected only a few times. The J gene is TRBJ1-1, the V gene TRBV7-3; D is perhaps TRBD1 (6 bases). This CDR3 region has 18 residues. The V end was cut by 0 bases, the J end by 1 base, with 18 bases between. Germline assignment: CDR1 SGHTA and CDR2 FQGTGA. The CDR3 sequence is CASSLTGRLAGQNTEAFF. CDR3 in DNA: TGTGCCAGCAGCTTAACCGGCCGGTTGGCGGGACAGAACACTGAAGCTTTCTTT.